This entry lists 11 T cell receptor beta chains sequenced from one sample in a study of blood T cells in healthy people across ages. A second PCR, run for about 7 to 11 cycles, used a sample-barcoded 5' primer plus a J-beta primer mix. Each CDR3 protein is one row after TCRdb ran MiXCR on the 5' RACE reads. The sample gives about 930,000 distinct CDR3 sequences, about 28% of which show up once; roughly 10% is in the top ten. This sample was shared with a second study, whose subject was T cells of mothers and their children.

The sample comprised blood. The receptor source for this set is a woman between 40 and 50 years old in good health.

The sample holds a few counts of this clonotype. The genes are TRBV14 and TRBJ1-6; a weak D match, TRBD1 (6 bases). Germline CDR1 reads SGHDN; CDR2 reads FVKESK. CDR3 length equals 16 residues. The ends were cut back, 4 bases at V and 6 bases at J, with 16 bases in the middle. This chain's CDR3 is CASSRAAGGPNSPLHF. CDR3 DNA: TGTGCCAGCAGCCGAGCAGCCGGGGGGCCTAATTCACCCCTCCACTTT.

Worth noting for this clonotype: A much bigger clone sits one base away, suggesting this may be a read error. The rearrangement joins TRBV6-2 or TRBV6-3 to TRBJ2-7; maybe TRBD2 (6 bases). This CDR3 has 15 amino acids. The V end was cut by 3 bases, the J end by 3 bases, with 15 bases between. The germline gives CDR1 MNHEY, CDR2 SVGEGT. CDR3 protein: CASSYSPGDSYEQYF. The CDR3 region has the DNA TGTGCCAGCAGTTATTCCCCGGGAGACAGCTACGAGCAGTACTTC.

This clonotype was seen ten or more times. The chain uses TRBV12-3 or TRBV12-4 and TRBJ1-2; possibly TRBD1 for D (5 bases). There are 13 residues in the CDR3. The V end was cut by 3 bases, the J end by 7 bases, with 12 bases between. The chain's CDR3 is CASSLGGLSGYTF. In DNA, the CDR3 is TGTGCCAGCAGTTTGGGGGGATTGAGTGGCTACACCTTC.

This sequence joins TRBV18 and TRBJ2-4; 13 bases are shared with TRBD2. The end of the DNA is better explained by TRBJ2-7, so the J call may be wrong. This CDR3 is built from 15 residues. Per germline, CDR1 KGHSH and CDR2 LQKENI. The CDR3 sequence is CASSPRGTSGDEQYF. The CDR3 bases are TGTGCCAGCTCACCCCGAGGGACTAGCGGGGACGAGCAGTACTTC.

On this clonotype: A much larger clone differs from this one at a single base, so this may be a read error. The CDR3 here is CSVDGGLTDERYF. The CDR3 bases are TGCAGCGTTGATGGGGGCTTAACCGACGAGCGGTACTTC. The chain carries TRBV29-1 and TRBJ2-7; D possibly corresponds to TRBD1 (6 bases). Germline-derived CDR1 and CDR2 are SQVTM and ANQGSEA. The CDR3 consists of 13 residues.

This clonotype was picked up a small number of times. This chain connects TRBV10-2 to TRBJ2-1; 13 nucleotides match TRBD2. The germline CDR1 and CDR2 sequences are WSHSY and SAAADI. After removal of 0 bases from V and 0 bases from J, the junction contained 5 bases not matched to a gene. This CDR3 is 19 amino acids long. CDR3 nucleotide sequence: TGCGCCAGCAGTGAGTCTCGACTAGCGGGGGGAAGCTCCTACAATGAGCAGTTCTTC. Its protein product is CASSESRLAGGSSYNEQFF.

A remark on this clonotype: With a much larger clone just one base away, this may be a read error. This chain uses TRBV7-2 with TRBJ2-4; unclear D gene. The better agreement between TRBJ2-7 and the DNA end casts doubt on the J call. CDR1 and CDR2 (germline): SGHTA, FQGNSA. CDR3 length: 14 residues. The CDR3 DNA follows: TGTGCCAGCAGCTTTGGTGTCAAGGGCTACGAGCAGTACTTC. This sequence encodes CASSFGVKGYEQYF.

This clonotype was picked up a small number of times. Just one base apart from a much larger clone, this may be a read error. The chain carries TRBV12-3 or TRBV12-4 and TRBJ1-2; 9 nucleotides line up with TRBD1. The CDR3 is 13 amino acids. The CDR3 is CTSSLSTGGRYTF. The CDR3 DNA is TGTACCAGCAGTTTATCGACAGGGGGTCGCTACACCTTC.

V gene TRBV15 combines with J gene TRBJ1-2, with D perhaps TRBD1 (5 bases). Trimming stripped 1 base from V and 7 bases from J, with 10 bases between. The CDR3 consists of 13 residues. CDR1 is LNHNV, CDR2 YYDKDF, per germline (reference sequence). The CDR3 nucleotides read TGTGCCACCAGCAGAGTCAGGCAGGGTGGCTACACCTTC. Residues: CATSRVRQGGYTF.

CDR3 DNA: TGTGCCAGCAGCTTAGATCTACCAGGGACGGGTTCACCCCTCCACTTT. The encoded protein is CASSLDLPGTGSPLHF. V is TRBV7-2 and J is TRBJ1-6; maybe TRBD1 (5 bases). This CDR3 has 16 amino acids. V lost 1 base to trimming and J lost 9 bases, with 16 bases between them. The V gene's germline CDR1 is SGHTA and CDR2 FQGNSA.

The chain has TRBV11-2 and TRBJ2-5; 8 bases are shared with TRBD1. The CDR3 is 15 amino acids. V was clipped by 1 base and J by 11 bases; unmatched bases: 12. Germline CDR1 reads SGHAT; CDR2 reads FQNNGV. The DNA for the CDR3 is TGTGCCAGCAGCTTAGGACTAACAGGGGGGTGGGAGCAGTACTTC. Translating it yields CASSLGLTGGWEQYF.